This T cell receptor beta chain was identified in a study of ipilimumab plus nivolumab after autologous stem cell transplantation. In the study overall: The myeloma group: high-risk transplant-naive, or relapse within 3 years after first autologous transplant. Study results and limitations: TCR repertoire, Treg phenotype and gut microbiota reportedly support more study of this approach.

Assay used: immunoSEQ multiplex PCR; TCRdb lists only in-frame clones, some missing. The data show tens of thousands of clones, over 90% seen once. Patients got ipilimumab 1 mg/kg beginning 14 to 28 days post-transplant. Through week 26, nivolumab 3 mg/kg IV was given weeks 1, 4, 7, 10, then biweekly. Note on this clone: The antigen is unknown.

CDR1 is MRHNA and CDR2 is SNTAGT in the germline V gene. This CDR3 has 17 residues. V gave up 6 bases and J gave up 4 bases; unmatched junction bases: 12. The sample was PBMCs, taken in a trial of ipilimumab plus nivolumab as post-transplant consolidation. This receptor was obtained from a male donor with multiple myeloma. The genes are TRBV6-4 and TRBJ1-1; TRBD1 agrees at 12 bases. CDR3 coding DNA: TGTGCCAGCAGGACAGGGGGGGACAGGGGGCGAAGCACTGAAGCTTTCTTT. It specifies CASRTGGDRGRSTEAFF.